This T cell receptor (beta chain) emerged from a study of T cells in Graves' hyperthyroidism and ophthalmopathy. The ends were cut back, 0 bases at V and 5 bases at J, with 7 bases in the middle. Germline V gene data show CDR1 as ENHRY and CDR2 as SYGVKD. This CDR3 comprises 13 residues. Amplification of TCR beta CDR3 regions used RNA as the template. Using the HTBI primer set, a first-round RT-PCR was run on the TCR CDR3. Using its own MiXCR run on the multiplex PCR reads, TCRdb lists one record per CDR3 protein. The data show under 350,000 distinct CDR3 sequences, with about a sixth seen just once and just over 55% held by the top ten.

This TCR came from a woman in her fifties or sixties with Graves' ophthalmopathy. The sequenced material came from blood. The genes are TRBV10-3 and TRBJ1-1; D remains unclear. The CDR3 DNA sequence: TGTGCCATCAGTGAGTCGGGGTGGACTGAAGCTTTCTTT. This gives the protein CAISESGWTEAFF.